The clone carrying this T cell receptor beta chain has only a few counts. No antigen is known for it. This sample is drawn from a study of T-cell memory formation after mild COVID-19. Notes on the study in general: CD4+ contracting clones were found mainly in CM and EM, and CD8+ ones in EMRA. Clones that shrank (day 15 to 85) were balanced CD4/CD8, whereas later expanders leaned CD4+. The second-wave clones peaking on day 37 were not confirmed as SARS-CoV-2-specific.

MiXCR was run by TCRdb on the 5' RACE reads, yielding one entry per CDR3 protein. The sample includes approximately 110,000 distinct CDR3 sequences, 22% seen only once; the top ten take about two fifths. V gave up 7 bases and J gave up 2 bases; unmatched junction bases: 6. The CDR3 extends over 14 amino acids. Germline loops: CDR1 SEHNR, CDR2 FQNEAQ (reference sequence). What was sequenced was PBMCs or a T cell subset sorted from them (not recorded which). This TCR was recovered from a man aged 18 to 35 who had mild COVID-19 (a few samples of this study predate the infection). Cell type and time point are not known. The rearrangement uses TRBV7-9 and TRBJ2-5; 8 bases map to TRBD1. The CDR3 DNA sequence: TGTGCCAGCACCTCGGGACAGGAACAAGAGACCCAGTACTTC. Protein product: CASTSGQEQETQYF.